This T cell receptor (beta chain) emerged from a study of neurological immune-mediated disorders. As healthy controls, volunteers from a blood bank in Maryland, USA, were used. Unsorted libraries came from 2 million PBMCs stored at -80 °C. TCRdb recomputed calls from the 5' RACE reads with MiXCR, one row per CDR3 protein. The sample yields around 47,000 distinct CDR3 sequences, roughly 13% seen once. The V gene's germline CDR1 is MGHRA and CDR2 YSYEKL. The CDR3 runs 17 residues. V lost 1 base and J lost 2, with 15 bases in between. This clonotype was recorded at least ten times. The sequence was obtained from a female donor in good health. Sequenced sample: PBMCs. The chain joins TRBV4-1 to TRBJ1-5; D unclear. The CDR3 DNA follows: TGCGCCAGCAGCCAAGGGGTGGGGAGGGATGGCAATCAGCCCCAGCATTTT. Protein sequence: CASSQGVGRDGNQPQHF.